The present TCR beta chain was sequenced within a study of CD8 T cells in ankylosing spondylitis. Regarding the study as a whole: Reportedly, significant enrichment of disease-linked clones occurred in matched ankylosing spondylitis synovial fluid. Clones linked with disease were CD8+ and fairly uncommon in the peripheral blood. What appeared characteristic of ankylosing spondylitis blood was a TCR beta motif of eight highly homologous variants.

This clonotype was seen repeatedly, ten times or more. What it binds is not known. The V gene's germline CDR1 is DFQATT and CDR2 SNEGSKA (reference sequence). Trimming shortened V by 5 bases and J by 3 bases, and 20 bases separated the two germline ends. There are 16 residues in the CDR3. Quantitative barcoded 5'-RACE was used to prepare TCR beta libraries. TCRdb processed the 5' RACE reads anew with MiXCR; each CDR3 protein has one entry. The table records 240,000 or so distinct CDR3 sequences, around 7.8% of them present only once. This chain joins TRBV20-1 and TRBJ1-5; D unclear. Sequenced input: blood, either unsorted or a sorted T cell fraction (not recorded which). This sequence was found in a male donor with ankylosing spondylitis or in good health (not recorded which). CDR3 amino acids: CSAGRPGLRLNQPQHF. Written as DNA, the CDR3 is TGCAGTGCTGGCCGCCCCGGGCTCAGGCTCAATCAGCCCCAGCATTTT.